This is a list of T cell receptor beta chains from one sample in a study of T cell responses to AZD1222 COVID-19 vaccine. Method: immunoSEQ multiplex PCR; TCRdb's copy keeps in-frame clones and lacks some. Of over 90,000 clones detected, 90% appear once; the ten largest clones hold 4% to 5.5%. The sample here was peripheral blood, taken on day 0 of AZD1222 vaccination. The receptors come from an adult in good health. Both conserved end residues are part of each CDR3. Fields, in order: J gene, D gene, V gene, CDR3 protein. D genes are given only for firm matches.

j_gene: TRBJ2-5
d_gene: -
v_gene: TRBV2
CDR3aa: CASSAPLSEGETQYF

j_gene: TRBJ1-2
d_gene: TRBD1
v_gene: TRBV7-9
CDR3aa: CASSPSTGGYGYTF

j_gene: TRBJ2-7
d_gene: -
v_gene: TRBV9
CDR3aa: CASRIPAIYEQYF

j_gene: TRBJ1-1
d_gene: TRBD1
v_gene: TRBV29-1
CDR3aa: CSVPPGGNTEAFF

j_gene: TRBJ1-3
d_gene: -
v_gene: TRBV10-2
CDR3aa: CASRVWSLFGNTIYF

j_gene: TRBJ2-7
d_gene: -
v_gene: TRBV18
CDR3aa: CASSRDTTAYEQYF

j_gene: TRBJ1-2
d_gene: -
v_gene: TRBV5-4
CDR3aa: CASSLTGSYPYGYTF

j_gene: TRBJ2-7
d_gene: -
v_gene: TRBV5-4
CDR3aa: CASSFSGYEQYF

j_gene: TRBJ1-2
d_gene: -
v_gene: TRBV6-5
CDR3aa: CASRAPGGYGYTF

j_gene: TRBJ1-2
d_gene: -
v_gene: TRBV18
CDR3aa: CASSPDSNYGYTF

j_gene: TRBJ2-1
d_gene: -
v_gene: TRBV9
CDR3aa: CASSVDIGEQFF

j_gene: TRBJ2-7
d_gene: -
v_gene: TRBV18
CDR3aa: CASSPISTGSTYEQYF

j_gene: TRBJ1-1
d_gene: -
v_gene: TRBV19
CDR3aa: CASSIGSWNTEAFF

j_gene: TRBJ1-2
d_gene: -
v_gene: TRBV10-3
CDR3aa: CAIGGGEVYGYTF

j_gene: TRBJ2-6
d_gene: -
v_gene: TRBV18
CDR3aa: CASSSGLGANVLTF

j_gene: TRBJ1-2
d_gene: -
v_gene: TRBV20-1
CDR3aa: CSAPQIYGYTF

j_gene: TRBJ2-1
d_gene: -
v_gene: TRBV6-4
CDR3aa: CASSETTGRNEQFF

j_gene: TRBJ1-2
d_gene: -
v_gene: TRBV28
CDR3aa: CASSSQGGGYTF

j_gene: TRBJ1-5
d_gene: -
v_gene: TRBV4-1
CDR3aa: CASSPGLVGNQPQHF

j_gene: TRBJ1-5
d_gene: -
v_gene: TRBV7-9
CDR3aa: CATSGEAENQPQHF

j_gene: TRBJ1-5
d_gene: TRBD1
v_gene: TRBV6-5
CDR3aa: CASSLGQGGNQPQHF

j_gene: TRBJ2-1
d_gene: -
v_gene: TRBV5-5
CDR3aa: CASSGSVGRYNEQFF

j_gene: TRBJ2-5
d_gene: TRBD1
v_gene: TRBV9
CDR3aa: CASSRRQGASKETQYF